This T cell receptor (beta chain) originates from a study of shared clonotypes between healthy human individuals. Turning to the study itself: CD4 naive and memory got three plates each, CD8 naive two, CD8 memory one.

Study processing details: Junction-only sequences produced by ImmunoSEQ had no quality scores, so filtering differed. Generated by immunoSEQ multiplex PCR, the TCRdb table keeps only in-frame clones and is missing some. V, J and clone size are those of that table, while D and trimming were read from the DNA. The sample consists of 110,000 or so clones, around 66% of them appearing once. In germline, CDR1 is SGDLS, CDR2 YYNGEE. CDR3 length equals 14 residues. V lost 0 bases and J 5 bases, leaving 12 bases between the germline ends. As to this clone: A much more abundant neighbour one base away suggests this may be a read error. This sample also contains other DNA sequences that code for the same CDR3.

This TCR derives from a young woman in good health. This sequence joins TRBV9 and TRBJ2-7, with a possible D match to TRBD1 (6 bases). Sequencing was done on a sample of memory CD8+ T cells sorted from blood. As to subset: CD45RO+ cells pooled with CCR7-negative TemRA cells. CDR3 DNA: TGTGCCAGCAGCGTAGGAGGGGGATCGGACGAGCAGTACTTC. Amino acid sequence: CASSVGGGSDEQYF. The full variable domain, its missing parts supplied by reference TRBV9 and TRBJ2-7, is DSGVTQTPKHLITATGQRVTLRCSPRSGDLSVYWYQQSLDQGLQFLIQYYNGEERAKGNILERFSAQQFPDLHSELNLSSLELGDSALYFCASSVGGGSDEQYFGPGTRLTVT.